A selection of T cell receptor beta chains follows, all from one sample in a study of blood T cell repertoires in COVID-19. Only in-frame clones appear in the TCRdb table, and some are missing; sequencing was by immunoSEQ multiplex PCR. The sample records 200,000 to 250,000 clones, just under 85% being singletons. The sample comprised peripheral blood. The receptor source for this set is a woman aged 55-69 years with active or convalescent COVID-19. CDR3s include the opening cysteine and the closing phenylalanine or tryptophan. A D gene is named only where the DNA matches it firmly. Size is stated for part of the rows, as once, few or many counts, or as a class when the clone is expanded.

d_call	j_call	clone_size	v_call	cdr3_aa	cdr3_nt
-	TRBJ1-2	-	TRBV4-1	CASSQDMGFGQGDGYTF	TGCGCCAGCAGCCAAGATATGGGTTTTGGCCAGGGCGATGGCTACACCTTC
-	TRBJ1-3	-	TRBV3-1/TRBV3-2	CASSQDTGGGATIYF	TGTGCCAGCAGCCAAGATACAGGTGGTGGGGCCACCATATATTTT
-	TRBJ2-2	once	TRBV7-9	CASSLVAFGELFF	TGTGCCAGCAGCTTAGTAGCTTTCGGGGAGCTGTTTTTT
TRBD2	TRBJ2-2	-	TRBV9	CASSASGSNTGELFF	TGTGCCAGCAGCGCTAGCGGGTCGAACACCGGGGAGCTGTTTTTT
TRBD1	TRBJ1-2	few	TRBV19	CASSIRDRVLINGYTF	TGTGCCAGTAGTATCCGGGACAGGGTCTTGATTAATGGCTACACCTTC
-	TRBJ2-3	-	TRBV2	CASSTRQADTQYF	TGTGCCAGCAGTACTAGACAGGCAGATACGCAGTATTTT
TRBD1	TRBJ2-3	once	TRBV5-1	CASSSDRGSDTQYF	TGCGCCAGCAGCTCCGACAGGGGCTCGGATACGCAGTATTTT
-	TRBJ1-6	-	TRBV6-1	CASSEVGVNSPLHF	TGTGCCAGCAGTGAAGTAGGGGTTAATTCACCCCTCCACTTT
TRBD1	TRBJ1-1	-	TRBV28	CASSPQGAMNTEAFF	TGTGCCAGCAGTCCACAGGGGGCCATGAACACTGAAGCTTTCTTT
-	TRBJ2-2	-	TRBV3-1/TRBV3-2	CASSQGLKSTGELFF	TGTGCCAGCAGCCAGGGCCTCAAATCCACCGGGGAGCTGTTTTTT
TRBD2	TRBJ2-6	-	TRBV20-1	CSAGARRGGSGANVLTF	TGCAGTGCTGGTGCGAGGCGGGGGGGCTCTGGGGCCAACGTCCTGACTTTC
-	TRBJ1-4	-	TRBV28	CASVDRRNEKLFF	TGTGCCAGCGTAGACAGGAGGAATGAAAAACTGTTTTTT
-	TRBJ2-7	-	TRBV30	CAWREIWGPGEQYF	TGTGCCTGGAGGGAAATTTGGGGCCCCGGGGAGCAGTACTTC
-	TRBJ1-1	once	TRBV20-1	CSARQDTEAFF	TGCAGTGCTAGACAGGACACTGAAGCTTTCTTT
TRBD2	TRBJ2-7	-	TRBV5-1	CASSSLAGGVGEQYF	TGCGCCAGCAGCTCACTAGCGGGAGGAGTGGGCGAGCAGTACTTC
TRBD2	TRBJ2-7	-	TRBV11-3	CASSLDRLAGNEQYF	TGTGCCAGCAGCTTAGACCGACTAGCGGGAAACGAGCAGTACTTC
TRBD1	TRBJ1-1	-	TRBV10-2	CASSETAGQGSTEAFF	TGCGCCAGCAGTGAGACCGCTGGACAGGGAAGCACTGAAGCTTTCTTT
TRBD2	TRBJ2-1	-	TRBV6-5	CASRGTSGRYEQFF	TGTGCCAGCAGAGGGACTAGCGGGAGGTATGAGCAGTTCTTC
-	TRBJ1-1	-	TRBV11-3	CASSYDRATEAFF	TGTGCCAGCAGCTACGACAGAGCTACTGAAGCTTTCTTT
-	TRBJ2-6	-	TRBV27	CASRPRGGSGANVLTF	TGTGCCAGCAGGCCCCGCGGCGGCTCTGGGGCCAACGTCCTGACTTTC
-	TRBJ1-1	-	TRBV25-1	CASSPGWGEAFF	TGTGCCAGCAGTCCGGGGTGGGGTGAAGCTTTCTTT
TRBD2	TRBJ2-7	-	TRBV6-1	CASSEGASGSVEQYF	TGTGCCAGCAGTGAAGGTGCTAGCGGCTCAGTCGAGCAGTACTTC
-	TRBJ1-2	-	TRBV29-1	CSVAGQGLGYTF	TGCAGCGTTGCGGGCCAGGGGCTTGGCTACACCTTC
-	TRBJ1-2	once	TRBV5-1	CASTPFPGREVSHGYTF	TGCGCCAGCACCCCATTCCCCGGGAGGGAGGTCTCTCATGGCTACACCTTC
-	TRBJ1-6	once	TRBV3-1/TRBV3-2	CASSQAGSGNSPLHF	TGTGCCAGCAGCCAAGCCGGGTCTGGTAATTCACCCCTCCACTTT
-	TRBJ2-2	-	TRBV5-1	CASSSTGELFF	TGCGCCAGCAGTTCGACCGGGGAGCTGTTTTTT
TRBD1	TRBJ2-2	-	TRBV19	CASSPRGTRTGELFF	TGTGCCAGTAGTCCCAGGGGGACGCGGACCGGGGAGCTGTTTTTT
TRBD2	TRBJ2-1	few	TRBV15	CATSREAAGLADNEQFF	TGTGCCACCAGCAGAGAGGCGGCAGGACTAGCGGACAATGAGCAGTTCTTC
TRBD2	TRBJ2-1	-	TRBV19	CASSISSGGAYNEQFF	TGTGCCAGTAGTATATCTAGCGGGGGGGCATACAATGAGCAGTTCTTC
TRBD2	TRBJ2-5	-	TRBV28	CASRPGPQRGTQYF	TGTGCCAGCCGACCGGGACCGCAGCGGGGGACCCAGTACTTC
-	TRBJ2-1	-	TRBV5-1	CASSFGWAGSSYNEQFF	TGCGCCAGCAGCTTTGGGTGGGCTGGCAGCTCCTACAATGAGCAGTTCTTC
-	TRBJ1-1	few	TRBV5-1	CASSLGAGNTEAFF	TGCGCCAGCAGCTTGGGGGCAGGGAACACTGAAGCTTTCTTT
TRBD1	TRBJ1-5	-	TRBV18	CASSPTAGGNNQPQHF	TGTGCCAGCTCACCAACGGCAGGGGGTAACAATCAGCCCCAGCATTTT
-	TRBJ1-1	-	TRBV29-1	CSTPRQDLRDTEAFF	TGCAGCACCCCAAGACAGGACCTACGAGACACTGAAGCTTTCTTT
TRBD1	TRBJ1-1	-	TRBV4-1	CASSQMSYRGRYTEAFF	TGCGCCAGCAGCCAGATGTCCTACAGGGGTCGGTACACTGAAGCTTTCTTT
-	TRBJ1-6	-	TRBV3-1/TRBV3-2	CASSQMQSNSPLHF	TGTGCCAGCAGCCAAATGCAGTCTAATTCACCCCTCCACTTT
TRBD1	TRBJ1-1	-	TRBV5-1	CASSSPDRVPLAFF	TGCGCCAGCAGCTCCCCCGACAGGGTGCCACTAGCTTTCTTT
-	TRBJ2-7	-	TRBV6-1	CASSEGQDFREQYF	TGTGCCAGCAGTGAAGGGCAGGATTTTCGGGAGCAGTACTTC
TRBD1	TRBJ1-3	-	TRBV4-2	CASSPEGTGGSGNTIYF	TGTGCCAGCAGCCCCGAAGGGACAGGGGGAAGTGGAAACACCATATATTTT
-	TRBJ2-6	-	TRBV2	CASSSTRVSGANVLTF	TGTGCCAGCAGCTCGACTCGGGTTTCTGGGGCCAACGTCCTGACTTTC
TRBD2	TRBJ2-5	-	TRBV5-1	CASSDLGGGQETQYF	TGCGCCAGCAGCGACCTTGGGGGGGGCCAAGAGACCCAGTACTTC
TRBD1	TRBJ2-1	-	TRBV24-1	CATSDFGRDRYNEQFF	TGTGCCACCAGTGATTTTGGCCGGGACAGATACAATGAGCAGTTCTTC
TRBD1	TRBJ2-2	-	TRBV7-9	CASTEMGQEKGELFF	TGTGCCAGCACCGAAATGGGACAGGAAAAGGGGGAGCTGTTTTTT
-	TRBJ2-2	-	TRBV6-4	CASSPQGTGELFF	TGTGCCAGCAGTCCCCAGGGGACCGGGGAGCTGTTTTTT
TRBD2	TRBJ2-7	-	TRBV6-5	CASSPGLALTYEQYF	TGTGCCAGCAGCCCAGGACTAGCGCTGACCTACGAGCAGTACTTC
TRBD2	TRBJ2-5	-	TRBV18	CASSPSGLEGQTQYF	TGTGCCAGCTCACCCTCGGGACTAGAGGGGCAGACCCAGTACTTC
-	TRBJ1-1	-	TRBV13	CASSIPRLTGLGTEAFF	TGTGCCAGCAGCATACCCCGCCTAACAGGGTTGGGGACTGAAGCTTTCTTT
-	TRBJ1-1	once	TRBV5-8	CASSLGGRTEAFF	TGTGCCAGCAGCTTGGGGGGGCGAACTGAAGCTTTCTTT
TRBD1	TRBJ1-1	-	TRBV6-1	CASSERDRDTEAFF	TGTGCCAGCAGTGAAAGAGACAGGGACACTGAAGCTTTCTTT
TRBD1	TRBJ1-2	once	TRBV2	CASRLGTVYGYTF	TGTGCCAGCCGCCTGGGGACAGTCTATGGCTACACCTTC
-	TRBJ1-1	-	TRBV19	CASSINSNTEAFF	TGTGCCAGTAGTATAAACAGTAACACTGAAGCTTTCTTT
TRBD1	TRBJ1-2	once	TRBV28	CASSSETGVPSGYTF	TGTGCCAGCAGTTCCGAGACAGGGGTTCCTAGTGGCTACACCTTC
-	TRBJ2-7	-	TRBV7-8	CASSPRRERGFGEQYF	TGTGCCAGCAGCCCGAGAAGGGAGAGGGGGTTTGGCGAGCAGTACTTC
-	TRBJ2-3	-	TRBV28	CASSSLGLDTQYF	TGTGCCAGCAGTTCCTTAGGACTAGATACGCAGTATTTT
TRBD1	TRBJ2-3	-	TRBV6-5	CARGGWDRLVGTQYF	TGTGCCAGAGGGGGTTGGGACAGGCTAGTGGGTACGCAGTATTTT